This T cell receptor (beta chain) was sequenced for a study of beta chain features in type 1 diabetes. Study information: Patient and healthy donor groups were alike in age, gender and cell yields.

Points on this clone: What it binds is unknown.

The whole isolated RNA underwent reverse transcription, so sequencing captured expressed TCRB transcripts. Average reads for naive, central memory and regulatory T cell samples were about 3.57 million. Sequenced by immunoSEQ multiplex PCR; TCRdb stores in-frame clones only, minus some. This repertoire shows hundreds of thousands of clones, about an eighth found once; its top ten account for less than 0.025%. Study-level results: Fewer junction insertions and more nucleotide deletions appeared in type 1 diabetes patients. Moderately but significantly shorter TCRB CDR3s were found in Type 1 diabetes patients in all four CD4+ subsets. Patients and controls would be equally affected if PCR favored shorter templates.

This CDR3 region has 14 residues. Trimming cost V 4 bases and J 1 base, with 10 bases left between them. CDR1 and CDR2 (germline): MGHDK, SYGVNS. The specimen was naive CD4+ T cells from blood. The receptor was isolated from a man between 18 and 29 years old with type 1 diabetes. V gene TRBV25-1 combines with J gene TRBJ2-5; D perhaps matches TRBD1 (6 bases). This CDR3 is CASSGRTVQETQYF. In nucleotides, the CDR3 is TGTGCCAGCAGTGGCCGGACAGTCCAAGAGACCCAGTACTTC.